Below are 11 T cell receptor beta chains sequenced from a single sample in a study of blood T cells in healthy people across ages. A second PCR, run for roughly 7 to 12 cycles, used a sample-barcoded 5' primer plus a J-beta primer mix. In TCRdb, the 5' RACE reads were re-called with MiXCR into one record per CDR3 protein. The repertoire holds 600,000 or so distinct CDR3 sequences, under 30% seen once, with roughly 14% in the top ten. Sequenced input: blood. These TCRs come from a woman of 80 years or more in good health.

Only one count was recorded for this clonotype. The chain joins TRBV10-3 to TRBJ2-5, with 7 bases matching TRBD1. V lost 2 bases, J lost 2 bases, and 2 bases stayed unmatched. Germline V gene lookup returns CDR1 ENHRY and CDR2 SYGVKD. This CDR3 comprises 14 residues. The CDR3 DNA reads as TGTGCCATCAGTGAGCCGGGACAGCAAGAGACCCAGTACTTC. It codes for CAISEPGQQETQYF.

Details on this clonotype: Its ends do not fully match the called genes, so a read error is possible. J is TRBJ1-1 and V is TRBV18; D is possibly TRBD1 (5 bases). Germline values: CDR1 KGHSH, CDR2 LQKENI. CDR3 length equals 14 residues. The CDR3 bases are TGCGCCAGCTCACCACCATCTAGGGGCACTGAAGCTTTCTTT. Translation: CASSPPSRGTEAFF.

This chain uses TRBV7-8 with TRBJ1-5, with unresolved D. Trimming left V 2 bases short and J 0 bases short, with 11 bases between. The CDR3 extends over 16 amino acids. Per the germline V gene, CDR1 is SGHVS and CDR2 is FQNEAQ. CDR3 amino acids: CASSLKFTVSNQPQHF. The CDR3 nucleotides are TGTGCCAGCAGCTTAAAGTTTACAGTTAGCAATCAGCCCCAGCATTTT.

This clonotype was observed once. This chain uses TRBV28 with TRBJ1-2; D unresolved. The ends were cut back, 7 bases at V and 0 bases at J, with 6 bases in the middle. The CDR3 has 12 residues. The germline CDR1 and CDR2 sequences are MDHEN and SYDVKM. The CDR3 sequence is CASKGTNYGYTF. As DNA, the CDR3 is TGTGCCAGCAAGGGCACTAACTATGGCTACACCTTC.

This clonotype was detected a few times. The chain is built from TRBV12-3 or TRBV12-4 and TRBJ2-3; no reliable D call. There are 14 residues in the CDR3. With 1 base removed from V and 4 bases from J, the gap between germline ends came to 9 bases. The DNA for the CDR3 is TGTGCCAGCAGTTTAGGACGGAGCGCAGATACGCAGTATTTT. Protein product: CASSLGRSADTQYF.

The V and J genes are TRBV10-3 and TRBJ2-3; D possibly corresponds to TRBD2 (6 bases). Germline CDR1 reads ENHRY; CDR2 reads SYGVKD. The CDR3 covers 14 residues. V gave up 3 bases and J gave up 5 bases, with 12 bases separating them. The DNA for the CDR3 is TGTGCCATCAGTGAAGGAGGGGTCGGAGATACGCAGTATTTT. Protein sequence: CAISEGGVGDTQYF.

Only a few counts were recorded for this clonotype. The CDR3 region is CASSLTGRGNTEAFF. In DNA form, the CDR3 reads TGTGCCAGCAGCTTAACAGGCAGGGGAAACACTGAAGCTTTCTTT. The V and J genes are TRBV7-3 and TRBJ1-1, with D possibly being TRBD1 (6 bases). Trimming took off 0 bases at V and 2 bases at J, with 10 bases between the two ends. The CDR3 is 15 residues long. Germline V CDR1 and CDR2: SGHTA, FQGTGA.

The rearrangement uses TRBV29-1 and TRBJ1-2; 8 nucleotides line up with TRBD1. There are 14 residues in the CDR3. V gave up 2 bases and J gave up 4 bases; unmatched junction bases: 6. In germline, CDR1 is SQVTM, CDR2 ANQGSEA. Here the CDR3 reads CSVEQGAGGYGYTF. The CDR3 nucleotides are TGCAGCGTTGAACAGGGGGCTGGCGGCTATGGCTACACCTTC. The full variable domain, its missing parts supplied by reference TRBV29-1 and TRBJ1-2, is SAVISQKPSRDICQRGTSLTIQCQVDSQVTMMFWYRQQPGQSLTLIATANQGSEATYESGFVIDKFPISRPNLTFSTLTVSNMSPEDSSIYLCSVEQGAGGYGYTFGSGTRLTVV.

This clonotype was counted ten times or more. V and J are TRBV20-1 and TRBJ2-7; D possibly corresponds to TRBD1 (6 bases). The CDR3 is 15 amino acids. CDR1 is DFQATT, CDR2 SNEGSKA, per germline (reference sequence). V was pared by 1 base and J by 7 bases, with 20 bases between. CDR3 DNA: TGCAGTGCTAGAGGGGGTGGGACATCCCTTTATGAGCAGTACTTC. Its protein product is CSARGGGTSLYEQYF.

In regard to this clonotype: A read error may explain this, as a much larger clone is one base away. The chain combines TRBV5-1 with TRBJ1-1; D is perhaps TRBD1 (6 bases). The CDR3 runs to 15 residues. Trimming removed 2 bases at V and 0 bases at J, with 11 bases between. Germline-derived CDR1 and CDR2 are SGHRS and YFSETQ. The CDR3 DNA reads as TGCGCCAGCAGCTTTGCTCAGGGGTTGAACACTGAAGCTTTCTTT. Translating it yields CASSFAQGLNTEAFF.

Comment on this clonotype: A much larger clone differs by one base, so this may be a read error. The chain is built from TRBV9 and TRBJ2-7; the match to TRBD2 covers 10 bases. The germline CDR1 and CDR2 sequences are SGDLS and YYNGEE. The CDR3 has 16 amino acids. V lost 0 bases and J lost 7; bases outside the gene matches: 10. The CDR3 region has the DNA TGTGCCAGCAGCGTAGATCCAAGCGGGGGGGACAATGAGCAGTACTTC. Its translation: CASSVDPSGGDNEQYF.